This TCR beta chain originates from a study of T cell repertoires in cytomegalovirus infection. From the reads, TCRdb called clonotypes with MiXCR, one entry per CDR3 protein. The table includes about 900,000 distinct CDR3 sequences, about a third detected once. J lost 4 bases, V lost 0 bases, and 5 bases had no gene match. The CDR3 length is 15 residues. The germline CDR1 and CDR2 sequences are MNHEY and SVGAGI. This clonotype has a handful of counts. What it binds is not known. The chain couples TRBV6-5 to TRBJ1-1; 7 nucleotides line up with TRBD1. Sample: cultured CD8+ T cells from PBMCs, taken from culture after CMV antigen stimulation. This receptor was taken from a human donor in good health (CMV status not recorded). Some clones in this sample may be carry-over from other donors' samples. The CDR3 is CASSYSQGGGTEAFF. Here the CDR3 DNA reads TGTGCCAGCAGTTACTCGCAGGGGGGTGGCACTGAAGCTTTCTTT.